This entry lists 30 T cell receptor beta chains sequenced from one sample in a study of OX40 agonist ivuxolimab in advanced cancers. Using immunoSEQ multiplex PCR, the repertoire was profiled, and TCRdb retains in-frame clones only, with some absent. The data contain around 94,000 clones, 90% to 95% of them singletons. The source material was CD4+ or CD8+ T cells sorted from blood, sampled in a trial of the OX40 agonist ivuxolimab. These TCRs come from an adult with an advanced solid tumor such as melanoma, head and neck, liver or kidney cancer.

The rearrangement joins TRBV6-5 to TRBJ2-5; 7 nucleotides align to TRBD1. Germline V gene lookup returns CDR1 MNHEY and CDR2 SVGAGI. The CDR3 is 13 amino acids. The ends lost 8 bases at V and 4 bases at J; junction bases unmatched: 7. CDR3 DNA sequence: TGTGCCAGCGAGGGGGCTTGGGGAGAGACCCAGTACTTC. Translation: CASEGAWGETQYF.

The rearrangement uses TRBV12-5 and TRBJ1-4, with TRBD1 matching 9 bases. V trimming: 7 bases; J trimming: 6 bases; junction bases outside the gene matches: 6. Germline loops: CDR1 LGHNT, CDR2 FRNRAP. This CDR3 comprises 14 residues. The CDR3 nucleotides read TGTGCTAGTGCTCCGGGACAGGGATATGAAAAACTGTTTTTT. It is translated as CASAPGQGYEKLFF.

The chain has TRBV7-3 and TRBJ2-3; D is ambiguous. Deletions cut 2 bases from V and 4 bases from J, with 10 bases between. The CDR3 covers 14 residues. The germline gives CDR1 SGHTA, CDR2 FQGTGA. The CDR3 nucleotides are TGTGCCAGCAGCTTATCCCTCGTGGCAGATACGCAGTATTTT. Its translation is CASSLSLVADTQYF. Looking up the rest from reference TRBV7-3 and TRBJ2-3 gives the full variable domain: GAGVSQTPSNKVTEKGKYVELRCDPISGHTALYWYRQSLGQGPEFLIYFQGTGAADDSGLPNDRFFAVRPEGSVSTLKIQRTERGDSAVYLCASSLSLVADTQYFGPGTRLTVL.

This chain joins TRBV4-2 and TRBJ2-7; TRBD2 is a possible D gene (6 bases). The CDR3 has 16 amino acids. V dropped 3 bases and J dropped 7 bases, with 22 bases sitting between them. Germline CDR1 reads LGHNA; CDR2 reads YNFKEQ. CDR3 nucleotide sequence: TGTGCCAGCAGCCAGCGGACCGCGGGACGGCTGGCGGAGCAGTACTTC. This gives the protein CASSQRTAGRLAEQYF.

V gene TRBV7-2 combines with J gene TRBJ2-1, with unresolved D. Germline assignment: CDR1 SGHTA and CDR2 FQGNSA. This CDR3 has 13 amino acids. Trimming stripped 1 base from V and 8 bases from J, with 9 bases between. CDR3 region: CASSLVRIDEQFF. For the CDR3, the DNA is TGTGCCAGCAGCTTAGTTAGAATCGATGAGCAGTTCTTC.

This clone was detected once. V and J are TRBV19 and TRBJ1-4; no definite D call. Germline CDR1 is LNHDA and CDR2 is SQIVND (reference sequence). The V and J ends lost 7 bases and 4 bases respectively, with 19 bases between them. The CDR3 runs 16 residues. CDR3 DNA sequence: TGTGCCAGTACTCCTAAAGGTTGGGGTATTAATGAAAAACTGTTTTTT. Encoded protein: CASTPKGWGINEKLFF.

V usage is TRBV9 and J usage is TRBJ2-2; D is unclear. The length of the CDR3 is 15 residues. Looked up from germline, CDR1 is SGDLS and CDR2 is YYNGEE. Deletions cut 3 bases from V and 3 bases from J, with 12 bases between. CDR3 DNA sequence: TGTGCCAGCAGCGCCCTCCATGGGGACACCGGGGAGCTGTTTTTT. Protein product: CASSALHGDTGELFF.

This chain joins TRBV9 and TRBJ1-3; the D is unclear. This CDR3 has 18 amino acids. CDR1 and CDR2 from the germline V gene are SGDLS and YYNGEE. V dropped 0 bases and J dropped 0 bases, with 16 bases sitting between them. The CDR3 sequence is CASSVALLGSSSGNTIYF. The CDR3 nucleotides are TGTGCCAGCAGCGTAGCTCTTTTGGGGTCCAGCTCTGGAAACACCATATATTTT.

The CDR3 coding sequence is TGTGCCAGCAGCGTAGCGGGAGGTGGGGGTGAGCAGTTCTTC. Translating gives CASSVAGGGGEQFF. V is TRBV5-6 and J is TRBJ2-1; 10 bases are a match to TRBD2. The germline CDR1 and CDR2 sequences are SGHDT and YYEEEE. V dropped 4 bases and J dropped 9; count of bases not matched to a gene: 7. The CDR3 has 14 amino acids.

The chain recombines TRBV7-9 with TRBJ2-5; TRBD2 aligns across 16 bases. The CDR3 contains 18 residues. Germline V gene lookup returns CDR1 SEHNR and CDR2 FQNEAQ (reference sequence). Trimming removed 6 bases from V and 1 base from J; junction bases left unmatched: 8. The CDR3 region is CASSSPGLAGGIQETQYF. CDR3 nucleotides: TGTGCCAGCAGTTCTCCGGGACTAGCGGGAGGGATCCAAGAGACCCAGTACTTC.

The J gene is TRBJ2-1, the V gene TRBV4-3; 8 bases are shared with TRBD2. The CDR3 consists of 17 residues. CDR1 LGHNA and CDR2 YSLEER come from the germline V gene. V shed 0 bases, J shed 9 bases, and the junction held 13 bases outside the gene matches. CDR3 in DNA: TGCGCCAGCAGCCAAGATCCCGGACTAGCCTTGCTTGGTGAGCAGTTCTTC. As protein: CASSQDPGLALLGEQFF.

The V call is TRBV4-2, the J call TRBJ1-2; 10 nucleotides match TRBD1. V dropped 4 bases and J dropped 5; count of bases not matched to a gene: 1. Germline V gives CDR1 LGHNA, CDR2 YNFKEQ. The CDR3 is 13 residues long. The CDR3 loop reads CASSPDRGYGYTF. CDR3 sequence (DNA): TGTGCCAGCAGCCCGGACAGGGGGTATGGCTACACCTTC.

CDR3 sequence: CASRDPRQGSDEQYF. CDR3 sequence (DNA): TGTGCCAGCAGAGACCCGAGACAGGGGTCCGACGAGCAGTACTTC. The chain recombines TRBV6-1 with TRBJ2-7, with TRBD1 matching over 8 bases. Germline CDR1 is MNHNS and CDR2 is SASEGT. The J segment lost 5 bases and the V segment lost 6 bases, leaving 12 bases of the junction unmatched. CDR3 length: 15 residues.

The V call is TRBV5-1, the J call TRBJ2-4; D possibly corresponds to TRBD1 (6 bases). From germline, CDR1 is SGHRS and CDR2 YFSETQ. The V and J ends lost 0 bases and 13 bases respectively, with 11 bases between them. The length of the CDR3 is 12 residues. The CDR3 DNA follows: TGCGCCAGCAGCTTGGAGGGGGACAACCAGTACTTC. This encodes CASSLEGDNQYF. The full variable domain, completed using reference TRBV5-1 and TRBJ2-4, is KAGVTQTPRYLIKTRGQQVTLSCSPISGHRSVSWYQQTPGQGLQFLFEYFSETQRNKGNFPGRFSGRQFSNSRSEMNVSTLELGDSALYLCASSLEGDNQYFGAGTRLSVL.

This sequence joins TRBV5-1 and TRBJ2-3, with TRBD1 identical over 8 bases. The CDR3 totals 17 residues. CDR1 and CDR2 (germline): SGHRS, YFSETQ. V shed 1 base and J 2 bases; nucleotides not matched to a gene: 9. As DNA, the CDR3 is TGCGCCAGCAGCTTGAAATTTAGCCAGGGGGCCACAGATACGCAGTATTTT. It translates to CASSLKFSQGATDTQYF.

The CDR3 loop reads CASSLRTSVTYEQYF. In nucleotides, the CDR3 is TGTGCCAGCAGCCTAAGGACTAGCGTTACCTACGAGCAGTACTTC. This chain uses TRBV4-2 with TRBJ2-7, with TRBD2 identical over 9 bases. Looked up from germline, CDR1 is LGHNA and CDR2 is YNFKEQ. CDR3 length: 15 residues. V lost 4 bases, J lost 2 bases, and 6 bases stayed unmatched.

This chain uses TRBV30 with TRBJ1-3; tentative D call: TRBD1 (5 bases). This CDR3 spans 14 amino acids. V gave up 3 bases and J gave up 1 base, with 10 bases separating them. The germline V gene encodes CDR1 GTSNPN and CDR2 SVGIG (reference sequence). CDR3 sequence reads: CAWSLGGSGNTIYF. CDR3 nucleotide sequence: TGTGCCTGGAGCCTGGGGGGGTCTGGAAACACCATATATTTT.

This rearrangement joins TRBV5-1 to TRBJ2-2; D remains ambiguous. Looked up from germline, CDR1 is SGHRS and CDR2 is YFSETQ. The germline V and J ends were trimmed by 4 bases and 5 bases, with 12 bases remaining between them. This CDR3 has 14 residues. The CDR3 sequence is CASSPSPTTGELFF. DNA of the CDR3: TGCGCCAGCAGCCCCTCCCCCACAACCGGGGAGCTGTTTTTT.

The rearrangement uses TRBV4-2 and TRBJ2-3, with 7 bases aligning to TRBD1. The CDR3 is 16 amino acids. Germline V gives CDR1 LGHNA, CDR2 YNFKEQ. Germline trimming cut 0 bases from V and 3 bases from J; bases unmatched to any gene: 6. The CDR3, as DNA: TGTGCCAGCAGCCAAGAGGGGCAGGGGGATACAGATACGCAGTATTTT. Protein product: CASSQEGQGDTDTQYF.

The chain links TRBV11-3 to TRBJ1-1; D not certain. This CDR3 region has 14 residues. The V end lost 3 bases, the J end lost 1 base, and 9 bases lay between the germline ends. Germline values: CDR1 SGHNT, CDR2 YENEEA. Here the CDR3 reads CASSFGRTNTEAFF. In nucleotides, the CDR3 is TGTGCCAGCAGCTTCGGACGGACGAACACTGAAGCTTTCTTT.

The chain joins TRBV27 to TRBJ2-5, with D perhaps TRBD1 or TRBD2 (5 bases each). The CDR3 has 15 amino acids. The germline gives CDR1 MNHEY, CDR2 SMNVEV (reference sequence). Trimming took 6 bases from V and 1 from J, leaving 15 bases between them. CDR3 nucleotide sequence: TGTGCCAGCAGCATAGGGTGGGGGAGCCAAGAGACCCAGTACTTC. It is translated as CASSIGWGSQETQYF.

This chain connects TRBV7-2 to TRBJ2-7, with TRBD2 matching over 7 bases. The germline V gene encodes CDR1 SGHTA and CDR2 FQGNSA. The CDR3 length is 15 residues. V was clipped by 0 bases and J by 4 bases; unmatched bases: 6. The DNA of the CDR3 is TGTGCCAGCAGCTTAGCGCTCGGGGGAGGGTACGAGCAGTACTTC. It specifies CASSLALGGGYEQYF.

This chain connects TRBV6-5 to TRBJ1-2; 7 bases align to TRBD1. J was trimmed by 6 bases and V by 8 bases; bases with no gene match: 6. CDR3 length equals 12 residues. The germline V gene has CDR1 MNHEY and CDR2 SVGAGI. The CDR3 loop reads CASLGGTDGYTF. As DNA, the CDR3 is TGTGCCAGCCTGGGAGGGACAGATGGCTACACCTTC.

The chain joins TRBV6-1 to TRBJ2-1; perhaps TRBD2 as D (5 bases). Germline CDR1 MNHNS, CDR2 SASEGT. V dropped 7 bases and J dropped 6 bases, with 19 bases sitting between them. The CDR3 spans 15 residues. The CDR3 protein is CASIGVRYRSNEQFF. The CDR3 DNA follows: TGTGCCAGCATCGGGGTACGGTATAGGTCCAATGAGCAGTTCTTC.

The chain joins TRBV9 to TRBJ2-1, with D maybe TRBD2 (6 bases). In germline, CDR1 is SGDLS, CDR2 YYNGEE. Deletions cut 0 bases from V and 8 bases from J, with 12 bases between. The CDR3 extends over 14 amino acids. The CDR3 sequence: CASSVGGRMDEQFF. The CDR3 coding sequence is TGTGCCAGCAGCGTAGGAGGGAGGATGGATGAGCAGTTCTTC.

This clone was recorded a few times. The rearrangement links TRBV7-8 to TRBJ2-1; 10 bases are a match to TRBD2. The germline V gene encodes CDR1 SGHVS and CDR2 FQNEAQ. V trimming: 0 bases; J trimming: 4 bases; junction bases outside the gene matches: 3. The CDR3 has 16 amino acids. In DNA, the CDR3 is TGTGCCAGCAGCTTAGCCCTAGCGGGAGCTTACAATGAGCAGTTCTTC. Protein product: CASSLALAGAYNEQFF.

V and J are TRBV9 and TRBJ2-7; D call uncertain. With 4 bases removed from V and 3 bases from J, the gap between germline ends came to 14 bases. Per germline, CDR1 SGDLS and CDR2 YYNGEE. The CDR3 spans 14 residues. The CDR3 spells CASSLGPSFYEQYF. For the CDR3, the DNA is TGTGCCAGCAGCCTAGGGCCCAGCTTCTACGAGCAGTACTTC.

The V and J genes are TRBV9 and TRBJ2-1, with no clear D. V was pared by 2 bases and J by 4 bases, with 16 bases between. CDR1 is SGDLS and CDR2 is YYNGEE in the germline V gene. CDR3 length equals 16 residues. CDR3 coding DNA: TGTGCCAGCAGCGTGGCGGTTCAACTGGATTACAATGAGCAGTTCTTC. This encodes CASSVAVQLDYNEQFF.

V is TRBV19 and J is TRBJ1-5; possibly TRBD1 for D (5 bases). CDR3 length: 13 residues. V was clipped by 5 bases and J by 2 bases, with 7 bases between them. Germline V gene lookup returns CDR1 LNHDA and CDR2 SQIVND (reference sequence). In nucleotides, the CDR3 is TGTGCCAGTAGTCAGGGTGGCAATCAGCCCCAGCATTTT. Translated: CASSQGGNQPQHF. The full variable domain, rest sourced from reference TRBV19 and TRBJ1-5, is DGGITQSPKYLFRKEGQNVTLSCEQNLNHDAMYWYRQDPGQGLRLIYYSQIVNDFQKGDIAEGYSVSREKKESFPLTVTSAQKNPTAFYLCASSQGGNQPQHFGDGTRLSIL.

This chain uses TRBV19 with TRBJ2-1, with 14 bases aligning to TRBD2. Germline values: CDR1 LNHDA, CDR2 SQIVND (reference sequence). The CDR3 has 16 amino acids. V was clipped by 4 bases and J by 8 bases; unmatched bases: 7. The CDR3, as DNA: TGTGCCAGTAGTACCAGACTAGCGGGAGGGCTTGATGAGCAGTTCTTC. Translated, it gives CASSTRLAGGLDEQFF.